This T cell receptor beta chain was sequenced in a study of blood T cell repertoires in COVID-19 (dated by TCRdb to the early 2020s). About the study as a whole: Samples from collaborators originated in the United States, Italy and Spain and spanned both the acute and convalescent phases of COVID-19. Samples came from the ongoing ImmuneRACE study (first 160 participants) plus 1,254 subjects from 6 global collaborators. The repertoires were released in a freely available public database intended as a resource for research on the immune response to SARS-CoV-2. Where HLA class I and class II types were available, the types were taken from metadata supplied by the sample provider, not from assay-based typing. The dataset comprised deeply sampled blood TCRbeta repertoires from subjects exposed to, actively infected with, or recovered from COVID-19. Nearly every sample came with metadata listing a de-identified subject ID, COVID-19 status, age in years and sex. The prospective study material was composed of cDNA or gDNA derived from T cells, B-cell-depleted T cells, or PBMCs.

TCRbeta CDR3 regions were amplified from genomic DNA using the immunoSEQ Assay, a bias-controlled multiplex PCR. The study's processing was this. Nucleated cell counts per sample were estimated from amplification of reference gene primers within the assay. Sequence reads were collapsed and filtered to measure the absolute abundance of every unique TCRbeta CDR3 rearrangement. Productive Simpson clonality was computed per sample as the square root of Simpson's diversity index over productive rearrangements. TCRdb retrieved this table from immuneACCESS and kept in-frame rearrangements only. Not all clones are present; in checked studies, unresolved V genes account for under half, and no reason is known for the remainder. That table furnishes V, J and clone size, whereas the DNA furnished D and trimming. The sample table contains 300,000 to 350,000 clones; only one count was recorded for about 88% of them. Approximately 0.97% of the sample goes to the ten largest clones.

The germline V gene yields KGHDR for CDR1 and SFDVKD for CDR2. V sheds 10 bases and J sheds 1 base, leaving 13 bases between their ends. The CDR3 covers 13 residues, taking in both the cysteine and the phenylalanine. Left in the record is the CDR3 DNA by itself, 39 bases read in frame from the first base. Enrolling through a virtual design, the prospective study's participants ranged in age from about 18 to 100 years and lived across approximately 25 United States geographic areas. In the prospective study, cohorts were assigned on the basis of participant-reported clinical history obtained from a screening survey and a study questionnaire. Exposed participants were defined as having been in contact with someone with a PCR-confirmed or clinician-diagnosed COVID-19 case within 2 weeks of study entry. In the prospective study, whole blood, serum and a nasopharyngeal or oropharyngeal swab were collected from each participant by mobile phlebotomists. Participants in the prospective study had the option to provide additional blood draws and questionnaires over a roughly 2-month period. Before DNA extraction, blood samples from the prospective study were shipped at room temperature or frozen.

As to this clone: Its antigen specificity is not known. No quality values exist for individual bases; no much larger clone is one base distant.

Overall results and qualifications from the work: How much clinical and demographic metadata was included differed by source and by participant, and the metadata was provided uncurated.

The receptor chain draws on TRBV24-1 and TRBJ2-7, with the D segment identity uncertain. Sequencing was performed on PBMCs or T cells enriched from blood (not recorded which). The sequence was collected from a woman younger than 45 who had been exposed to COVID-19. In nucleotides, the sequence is TGTGCCACTGAAATGACGGGTTCCTACGAGCAGTACTTC. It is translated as CATEMTGSYEQYF.